The 11 T cell receptor beta chains below all came from one sample that was sequenced in a study of shared T cell receptors in the human thymus. Here immunoSEQ multiplex PCR was the method, and the copy in TCRdb shows in-frame clones only, minus some. The sample shows 450,000 to 650,000 clones, more than 75% of them seen only once. Another study also made use of these data, one on human thymus T cells.

Input material: thymocytes. The origin of the receptors is a boy in the first two years of life with a congenital heart defect.

About this clone: The sample holds other DNA sequences that translate to the same CDR3. The rearrangement joins TRBV29-1 to TRBJ2-7, with 10 nucleotides matching TRBD2. This CDR3 contains 16 residues. V shed 6 bases, J shed 6 bases, and the junction held 17 bases outside the gene matches. From germline, CDR1 is SQVTM and CDR2 ANQGSEA. The chain's CDR3 is CSVVAGGPPFPTEQYF. CDR3 sequence (DNA): TGCAGCGTCGTAGCGGGAGGCCCACCCTTCCCAACCGAGCAGTACTTC.

This clone was seen a single time. The chain has TRBV7-2 and TRBJ2-1, with TRBD2 as a possible D gene (6 bases). The germline V and J ends were trimmed by 1 base and 4 bases, with 11 bases remaining between them. CDR3 length: 15 residues. Germline V gene sequence: CDR1 SGHTA, CDR2 FQGNSA. The CDR3 DNA sequence: TGTGCCAGCAGCTTAGGGGCGGGGACTTACAATGAGCAGTTCTTC. As protein: CASSLGAGTYNEQFF.

J is TRBJ2-5 and V is TRBV18; 8 bases align to TRBD1. V was clipped by 3 bases and J by 5 bases; unmatched bases: 5. The CDR3 totals 14 residues. The germline gives CDR1 KGHSH, CDR2 LQKENI. CDR3 loop: CASSPQGAGETQYF. The CDR3 DNA reads TGTGCCAGCTCACCCCAGGGGGCGGGTGAGACCCAGTACTTC.

V usage is TRBV14 and J usage is TRBJ2-7, with 8 bases fitting TRBD2. Per the germline V gene, CDR1 is SGHDN and CDR2 is FVKESK. The CDR3 is made up of 19 amino acids. V lost 4 bases to trimming and J lost 1 base; unmatched junction nucleotides: 18. CDR3 in amino acids: CASSPLQGLLAEASYEQYF. CDR3 DNA sequence: TGTGCCAGCAGCCCGCTGCAGGGGTTACTAGCGGAAGCTTCCTACGAGCAGTACTTC. The full variable domain, its missing parts supplied by reference TRBV14 and TRBJ2-7, is EAGVTQFPSHSVIEKGQTVTLRCDPISGHDNLYWYRRVMGKEIKFLLHFVKESKQDESGMPNNRFLAERTGGTYSTLKVQPAELEDSGVYFCASSPLQGLLAEASYEQYFGPGTRLTVT.

The chain carries TRBV6-5 and TRBJ1-5; TRBD1 agrees at 7 bases. CDR1 and CDR2 from the germline V gene are MNHEY and SVGAGI. Unmatched junction bases numbered 5, after V lost 2 bases and J lost 7 bases. This CDR3 is built from 14 residues. The CDR3 protein is CASSYRTGDQPQHF. The CDR3 DNA follows: TGTGCCAGCAGTTACCGGACAGGCGACCAGCCCCAGCATTTT.

J is TRBJ2-2 and V is TRBV6-5, with 8 bases that match TRBD1. Trimming at V came to 5 bases and at J to 5 bases, leaving 4 bases not matched to a gene. This CDR3 comprises 14 residues. CDR1 and CDR2 from the germline V gene are MNHEY and SVGAGI. The DNA of the CDR3 is TGTGCCAGCAGTCGGACAGGGCATACCGGGGAGCTGTTTTTT. Translated: CASSRTGHTGELFF.

The chain recombines TRBV15 with TRBJ2-2; the match to TRBD1 covers 10 bases. CDR1 is LNHNV, CDR2 YYDKDF, per germline (reference sequence). This CDR3 is 15 amino acids long. The V segment lost 4 bases and the J segment 6 bases; nucleotides outside the gene matches: 5. The CDR3 nucleotides are TGTGCCACCAGCAAGGGACAGGGGTTTCCCGGGGAGCTGTTTTTT. Protein: CATSKGQGFPGELFF.

This clone was observed a few times. The chain is built from TRBV7-6 and TRBJ1-1; 10 bases align to TRBD1. Germline V lookup: CDR1 SGHVS, CDR2 FNYEAQ. The CDR3 loop spans 16 amino acids. The V segment lost 5 bases and the J segment 3 bases; nucleotides outside the gene matches: 9. In DNA, the CDR3 is TGTGCCAGCAGCCTACGGACAGGGGGAAAGGACACTGAAGCTTTCTTT. Amino acids: CASSLRTGGKDTEAFF.

The V call is TRBV4-2, the J call TRBJ2-6; 7 bases agree with TRBD1. This CDR3 contains 17 residues. V dropped 5 bases and J dropped 0; count of bases not matched to a gene: 7. In germline, CDR1 is LGHNA, CDR2 YNFKEQ. CDR3 amino acids: CASSNDRDISGANVLTF. CDR3 nucleotides: TGTGCCAGCAGCAATGACAGGGACATCTCTGGGGCCAACGTCCTGACTTTC.

V and J are TRBV27 and TRBJ1-2; D possibly corresponds to TRBD1 (6 bases). Trimming took off 5 bases at V and 3 bases at J, with 19 bases between the two ends. Germline values: CDR1 MNHEY, CDR2 SMNVEV (reference sequence). The CDR3 has 16 residues. CDR3 nucleotides: TGTGCCAGCAGTCGAAGGCGGGGGCCGGGGGACTATGGCTACACCTTC. It codes for CASSRRRGPGDYGYTF.

V usage is TRBV28 and J usage is TRBJ2-7, with D possibly TRBD2 on 5 matching bases. Trimming pared 7 bases from V and 5 bases from J, leaving 9 bases between. From germline, CDR1 is MDHEN and CDR2 SYDVKM. This CDR3 is built from 11 residues. The CDR3 here is CASNQRDEQYF. The CDR3 bases are TGTGCCAGCAATCAGAGGGACGAGCAGTACTTC.